This T cell receptor (beta chain) was found in a study of T cells in Graves' hyperthyroidism and ophthalmopathy (dated by TCRdb to between 2017 and 2020). Broadly, across the study: Peripheral blood samples were taken at the time of initial diagnosis, prior to any treatment. The study also compared thyroid tissue and blood T-cell repertoires from about six Graves' hyperthyroidism patients. The 95 to 100 discovery patients were randomly divided into training and test sets at a 7:3 ratio. After sampling, hyperthyroidism patients received methimazole starting at 30 mg daily, and ophthalmopathy patients received high-dose intravenous methylprednisolone. Whether ophthalmopathy could be predicted prospectively was tested in an independent validation cohort made up of 18 to 20 hyperthyroidism patients plus 17 patients who later progressed to ophthalmopathy. The paper describes TCR Vbeta CDR3 sequencing of some 130 peripheral blood samples, made up of some 42 ophthalmopathy patients, 70 to 75 hyperthyroidism patients and approximately 17 progressor patients. A discovery cohort of fewer than 110 patients, roughly 43 with Graves' ophthalmopathy and under 60 with stable Graves' hyperthyroidism, was used to find distinguishing TCR V-J signatures.

The TCR beta CDR3 regions were amplified from RNA transcripts. The first round of RT-PCR for the TCR CDR3 was performed with the HTBI primer set and the Qiagen OneStep RT-PCR kit. Libraries were constructed in a second round of multiplex PCR, after which size selection and purification were performed. Sequencing of the libraries was done on an Illumina HiSeq2000 using paired-end 100 bp reads. The original methods were these. SOAPnuke was used to process the raw data, throwing out any read that contained adapters or uncalled bases, had a mean Phred below 15, or lacked an exact constant-primer or identifier match. High-quality paired reads were merged with COPE v1.2.5, and unique nucleotide sequences were defined as clonotypes. Clonotypes were aligned to IMGT TRBV, TRBD and TRBJ reference segments using MiTCR v1.1. Analysis was restricted to V-J combinations with a frequency above 0.0001, which covered roughly 99% of repertoires. A TCS score was defined as the ratio between F50 (clonal expansion) and ExV (chaos), using BLOSUM62-based TCRdist between CDR3 peptides within each V-J. Welch's t-statistics and random forest reduced 500 to 550 V-J features to 13, which were used in a naive Bayes classifier (R e1071). The public sequencing data were trimmed at Q25 with fastp and processed into clonotypes with MiXCR by TCRdb, which kept only in-frame beta chains. Every CDR3 protein is listed once, alongside the most common genes and DNA of its rows. The V and J calls and clone size come from TCRdb's table, not from the authors' own analysis. The sample profile shows roughly 330,000 distinct CDR3 sequences; around 16% of them were found once. Together, the top ten hold 33% of the sample.

Stable Graves' hyperthyroidism was defined as no progression to ophthalmopathy during 18 months of follow-up. Hyperthyroidism patients were newly diagnosed, with disease duration under 2 months, and aged 18 to 65 years. Exclusion was applied to patients with uncontrolled infections, other autoimmune diseases, pregnancy or lactation. Clinical symptoms, serum thyroxine and TRAb, thyroid ultrasound, and orbital computed tomography formed the basis for the diagnoses. Ficoll-Paque density gradient centrifugation was used to isolate PBMCs from around 10 ml of fresh peripheral blood. Trizol reagent was used to extract total RNA, and RNA quality was then checked on an Agilent 2100 Bioanalyzer. Study-wide conclusions, independent of this receptor: In validation, the model predicted progression to ophthalmopathy with about 71% sensitivity and 72% to 85% specificity, a median of about 6 months before onset. A model built on a 13 V-J signature distinguished ophthalmopathy from stable hyperthyroidism, reaching around 90% sensitivity and around 81% specificity in cross-validation and 80%/75% in testing. No statistical method was used to fix the sample size in advance, and group allocation was not hidden from the investigators. Most expanded thyroid clonotypes (frequency above 0.001) were also detected in blood, a finding suggesting that blood repertoires may reflect thyroid immune responses.

The CDR1 and CDR2 encoded by the germline V gene are MGHRA and YSYEKL. The CDR3, cysteine through phenylalanine, is 15 amino acids long. The DNA shown is the 45-base CDR3, in frame from base 1. V and J are truncated by 0 bases and 8 bases respectively, leaving an intervening sequence of 16 bases. As concerns this clonotype: The clone's antigen remains unknown. No clone much larger than this one lies a single base away; base qualities are absent.

The sequenced material came from blood. The TCR originated in a man younger than 45 with Graves' hyperthyroidism. The V and J genes are TRBV4-1 and TRBJ1-1; perhaps TRBD1 is the D gene, with 6 bases matching. The encoded CDR3 is CASSQDGGPYPEAFF. The bases are TGCGCCAGCAGCCAAGATGGGGGCCCGTACCCCGAAGCTTTCTTT.